The 16 T cell receptor beta chains reported below all come from one sample, sequenced in a study of blood T cell repertoires in COVID-19. Repertoires were generated with immunoSEQ multiplex PCR, while TCRdb's copy carries only in-frame clones and drops some. Of a few hundred thousand clones listed, 89% are singletons. Sequencing used peripheral blood. The receptors were sampled from a man between 18 and 35 years old who had recovered from COVID-19.

This chain links TRBV2 with TRBJ1-1, with unresolved D. Deletions cut 8 bases from V and 1 base from J, with 5 bases between. The CDR3 covers 11 residues. Germline V gene sequence: CDR1 SNHLY, CDR2 FYNNEI. This chain's CDR3 is CASEQNTEAFF. CDR3 coding DNA: TGTGCCAGCGAGCAGAACACTGAAGCTTTCTTT.

This chain connects TRBV30 to TRBJ2-3; D call uncertain. Trimming took 0 bases from V and 0 from J, leaving 10 bases between them. CDR3 length: 15 residues. Germline V gene sequence: CDR1 GTSNPN, CDR2 SVGIG (reference sequence). CDR3 amino acids: CAWSVRSASTDTQYF. CDR3 DNA sequence: TGTGCCTGGAGTGTACGGTCAGCGAGCACAGATACGCAGTATTTT.

The chain combines TRBV14 with TRBJ2-1, with TRBD2 matching 10 bases. The J segment lost 7 bases and the V segment lost 4 bases, leaving 4 bases of the junction unmatched. Looked up from germline, CDR1 is SGHDN and CDR2 is FVKESK. This CDR3 region has 14 residues. CDR3 coding DNA: TGTGCCAGCAGCCGGGGACTAGCGTATAATGAGCAGTTCTTC. Its protein is CASSRGLAYNEQFF. The variable domain in full, with the rest retrieved from reference TRBV14 and TRBJ2-1, is EAGVTQFPSHSVIEKGQTVTLRCDPISGHDNLYWYRRVMGKEIKFLLHFVKESKQDESGMPNNRFLAERTGGTYSTLKVQPAELEDSGVYFCASSRGLAYNEQFFGPGTRLTVL.

This rearrangement joins TRBV19 to TRBJ2-2; TRBD2 agrees at 7 bases. Germline CDR1 LNHDA, CDR2 SQIVND (reference sequence). There are 14 residues in the CDR3. Trimming removed 6 bases from V and 5 bases from J; junction bases left unmatched: 6. The chain's CDR3 is CASRGRGDTGELFF. The CDR3 region has the DNA TGTGCCAGTAGAGGTCGGGGGGATACCGGGGAGCTGTTTTTT.

The V gene is TRBV11-3, the J gene TRBJ2-5, with 10 bases fitting TRBD1. Losses at the gene ends were 3 bases for V and 2 bases for J; bases not matched to a gene: 3. Germline CDR1 reads SGHNT; CDR2 reads YENEEA. The CDR3 runs 15 residues. The CDR3 nucleotides read TGTGCCAGCAGCTTCGGACAGGGGGGACAAGAGACCCAGTACTTC. This gives the protein CASSFGQGGQETQYF.

The chain uses TRBV29-1 and TRBJ1-1, with D maybe TRBD1 (6 bases). The CDR3 totals 14 residues. The V gene lost 1 base and the J gene lost 5 bases, with 14 bases spanning the gap. Germline CDR1 and CDR2: SQVTM and ANQGSEA. For the CDR3, the DNA is TGCAGCGTTGAAGCCCGAGGGGGTGCGACTGAAGCTTTCTTT. It encodes CSVEARGGATEAFF.

This clone was recorded once. The J gene is TRBJ2-2, the V gene TRBV11-1, with TRBD1 as a possible D gene (6 bases). CDR1 and CDR2 from the germline V gene are SGHAT and FQDESV (reference sequence). V lost 8 bases, J lost 4 bases, and 17 bases lay in between. This CDR3 has 15 amino acids. The CDR3 DNA sequence: TGTGCCAGCCGGTACAGGGCAGTGGGCACCGGGGAGCTGTTTTTT. It codes for CASRYRAVGTGELFF. The full variable domain, rest sourced from reference TRBV11-1 and TRBJ2-2, is EAEVAQSPRYKITEKSQAVAFWCDPISGHATLYWYRQILGQGPELLVQFQDESVVDDSQLPKDRFSAERLKGVDSTLKIQPAELGDSAMYLCASRYRAVGTGELFFGEGSRLTVL.

The chain employs TRBV27 and TRBJ2-5, with D possibly being TRBD2 (6 bases). V lost 8 bases and J lost 5, with 21 bases in between. This CDR3 contains 15 residues. From germline, CDR1 is MNHEY and CDR2 SMNVEV (reference sequence). The CDR3 spells CASSWGVGVEETQYF. The CDR3 coding sequence is TGTGCCAGCTCGTGGGGGGTAGGGGTAGAGGAGACCCAGTACTTC.

The J gene is TRBJ1-5, the V gene TRBV6-2 or TRBV6-3, with D possibly TRBD1 on 5 matching bases. The V end was cut by 3 bases, the J end by 0 bases, with 12 bases between. This CDR3 has 16 amino acids. The germline gives CDR1 MNHEY, CDR2 SVGEGT. The DNA for the CDR3 is TGTGCCAGCAGTTATGGGGACTGGTATAGCAATCAGCCCCAGCATTTT. Translating it yields CASSYGDWYSNQPQHF.

This chain uses TRBV3-1 (or the pseudogene TRBV3-2) with TRBJ1-5; possibly TRBD1 for D (5 bases). In germline, CDR1 is LGHDT, CDR2 YNNKEL (reference sequence). Trimming cost V 0 bases and J 0 bases, with 18 bases left between them. This CDR3 has 19 amino acids. In DNA form, the CDR3 reads TGTGCCAGCAGCCAAGACCCACGGACATCGACATATAGCAATCAGCCCCAGCATTTT. The encoded protein is CASSQDPRTSTYSNQPQHF.

The chain joins TRBV3-1 (or the pseudogene TRBV3-2) to TRBJ1-5; possible D gene TRBD1, 6 bases. The CDR3 covers 17 residues. Trimming pared 1 base from V and 0 bases from J, leaving 13 bases between. The germline gives CDR1 LGHDT, CDR2 YNNKEL (reference sequence). This chain's CDR3 is CASSQVPTGYSNQPQHF. The CDR3 nucleotides read TGTGCCAGCAGCCAAGTTCCCACAGGGTATAGCAATCAGCCCCAGCATTTT.

The J gene is TRBJ1-2, the V gene TRBV3-1 (or the pseudogene TRBV3-2); no clear D. Looked up from germline, CDR1 is LGHDT and CDR2 is YNNKEL (reference sequence). V was cut by 0 bases and J by 2 bases, with 7 bases left in between. This CDR3 region has 14 residues. The DNA of the CDR3 is TGTGCCAGCAGCCAAGATCGAGCGAACTATGGCTACACCTTC. Its translation is CASSQDRANYGYTF.

The V call is TRBV7-9, the J call TRBJ1-4; 10 bases are a match to TRBD1. Germline trimming cut 4 bases from V and 6 bases from J; bases unmatched to any gene: 8. Germline V gene data show CDR1 as SEHNR and CDR2 as FQNEAQ (reference sequence). This CDR3 has 16 residues. The DNA for the CDR3 is TGTGCCAGCAGCTCCTACACGGGACAGGGGTATGAAAAACTGTTTTTT. Translating it yields CASSSYTGQGYEKLFF.

V gene TRBV5-5 combines with J gene TRBJ2-7; D call uncertain. CDR1 SGHKS and CDR2 YYEKEE come from the germline V gene (reference sequence). V was pared by 0 bases and J by 0 bases, with 10 bases between. The CDR3 consists of 15 residues. The CDR3 loop is CASSLDSPLSYEQYF. CDR3 coding DNA: TGTGCCAGCAGCTTGGACAGCCCTCTCTCCTACGAGCAGTACTTC.

Concerning this clone: The same CDR3 is also encoded by other DNA sequences in this sample. This rearrangement joins TRBV5-1 to TRBJ2-5; D is unresolved. The CDR3 has 12 amino acids. CDR1 is SGHRS, CDR2 YFSETQ, per germline. V dropped 0 bases and J dropped 4 bases, with 4 bases sitting between them. For the CDR3, the DNA is TGCGCCAGCAGCTTGGGGGCAGAGACCCAGTACTTC. Translating gives CASSLGAETQYF.

The J gene is TRBJ1-1, the V gene TRBV4-1, with D perhaps matching TRBD1 (5 bases). CDR3 size: 14 residues. The V end lost 3 bases, the J end lost 3 bases, and 11 bases lay between the germline ends. CDR1 and CDR2 from the germline V gene are MGHRA and YSYEKL. CDR3 region: CASSQYGGDTEAFF. DNA for the CDR3: TGCGCCAGCAGCCAGTACGGGGGGGACACTGAAGCTTTCTTT.